What follows are 3 T cell receptor beta chains derived from one specimen sequenced in a study of T cell responses to AZD1222 COVID-19 vaccine. Profiled with immunoSEQ multiplex PCR; TCRdb holds only in-frame clones, not every one. The sample contains 150,000 or so clones, more than 85% of which appear only once. The sequencing here drew on peripheral blood, taken 28 days after the second AZD1222 dose. Receptors were obtained from an adult who received the AZD1222 COVID-19 vaccine.

The gene calls are TRBV7-2 and TRBJ1-4, with TRBD1 matching 9 bases. This CDR3 has 15 amino acids. Unmatched junction bases numbered 8, after V lost 5 bases and J lost 7 bases. Germline V CDR1 and CDR2: SGHTA, FQGNSA. As DNA, the CDR3 is TGTGCCAGCAGCACACAGGGGGCGCATGGTGAAAAACTGTTTTTT. Protein product: CASSTQGAHGEKLFF.

The chain combines TRBV7-8 with TRBJ2-7; D is possibly TRBD1 or TRBD2 (5 bases each). The ends were cut back, 4 bases at V and 2 bases at J, with 15 bases in the middle. From germline, CDR1 is SGHVS and CDR2 FQNEAQ. The CDR3 covers 15 residues. The CDR3: CASSSRDHTPYEQYF. In DNA, the CDR3 is TGTGCCAGCAGCTCCCGGGACCACACTCCCTACGAGCAGTACTTC.

V and J are TRBV7-2 and TRBJ2-3; TRBD1 agrees at 8 bases. The V segment lost 1 base and the J segment 1 base; nucleotides outside the gene matches: 1. CDR1 and CDR2 (germline): SGHTA, FQGNSA. This CDR3 region has 15 residues. CDR3 region: CASSLVTGGTDTQYF. The CDR3 nucleotides read TGTGCCAGCAGCTTAGTGACAGGGGGCACAGATACGCAGTATTTT.